This entry lists 10 T cell receptor beta chains sequenced from one sample in a study of post-analysis software for immune sequencing data. The antigens of these receptors remain unknown. TCR beta cDNA libraries had unique molecular identifiers. TCRdb redid the calling of the PCR reads with MiXCR, one entry per CDR3 protein. The table shows roughly 870,000 distinct CDR3 sequences, with approximately 53% occurring only once. Overall study results and limits: With TRBV5-6, TRBV5-1 and TRBV20-1 included, about five TRBV segments were more frequent in patients than in controls.

Sequenced input: blood. These receptors were collected from a girl between 5 and 17 years old with multiple sclerosis.

The genes are TRBV29-1 and TRBJ2-7; unclear D gene. The CDR3 totals 14 residues. Germline CDR1 SQVTM, CDR2 ANQGSEA. Trimming removed 4 bases at V and 2 bases at J, with 15 bases between. CDR3 coding DNA: TGCAGCGTTGCTGGTTTGTTGGGGACCTACGAGCAGTACTTC. Its protein is CSVAGLLGTYEQYF.

This clonotype was seen more than once but under ten times. The V call is TRBV20-1, the J call TRBJ2-4; D not certain. TRBJ2-7 explains the end of the DNA better; the J call may be wrong. Germline CDR1 is DFQATT and CDR2 is SNEGSKA (reference sequence). There are 10 residues in the CDR3. The CDR3 here is CSAWESEQYF. The CDR3 nucleotides read TGCAGTGCTTGGGAATCCGAGCAGTACTTC.

There are a few counts of this clonotype. The gene calls are TRBV29-1 and TRBJ2-3, with 8 bases lining up with TRBD2. V dropped 6 bases and J dropped 3; count of bases not matched to a gene: 11. Germline V gene sequence: CDR1 SQVTM, CDR2 ANQGSEA. The CDR3 spans 15 residues. The CDR3 region is CSVVTSGPSTDTQYF. In nucleotides, the CDR3 is TGCAGCGTCGTTACTAGCGGCCCTAGTACAGATACGCAGTATTTT.

This clonotype was counted a few times. The CDR3 loop is CASTNPPTGLNTGELFF. The CDR3 nucleotides are TGTGCCAGCACCAACCCTCCGACAGGGCTGAACACCGGGGAGCTGTTTTTT. The chain uses TRBV6-6 and TRBJ2-2; 7 nucleotides agree with TRBD1. J gave up 1 base and V 7 bases, and 12 bases lay outside the gene matches. This CDR3 is 17 amino acids long. Germline V gene lookup returns CDR1 MNHNY and CDR2 SVGAGI (reference sequence).

This clonotype was found a few times. The chain links TRBV5-1 to TRBJ2-1, with TRBD1 as a possible D gene (5 bases). Between the trimmed V and J ends, which lost 1 base and 6 bases, there was a span of 8 bases. The germline V gene encodes CDR1 SGHRS and CDR2 YFSETQ. The CDR3 has 13 amino acids. In nucleotides, the CDR3 is TGCGCCAGCAGCTTGACAGGTTTCAATGAGCAGTTCTTC. Residues: CASSLTGFNEQFF.

The chain combines TRBV6-1 with TRBJ2-5; D is ambiguous. The CDR3 extends over 16 amino acids. Germline V gene data show CDR1 as MNHNS and CDR2 as SASEGT. V shed 3 bases and J shed 4 bases, with 18 bases lying between them. The chain's CDR3 is CASSDVRTLLGETQYF. DNA for the CDR3: TGTGCCAGCAGTGACGTCCGGACCCTCCTCGGAGAGACCCAGTACTTC.

The table lists this clonotype with a few counts. V usage is TRBV6-5 and J usage is TRBJ2-1, with TRBD1 matching 8 bases. Per germline, CDR1 MNHEY and CDR2 SVGAGI. The CDR3 has 15 amino acids. Trimming at V came to 9 bases and at J to 9 bases, leaving 16 bases not matched to a gene. The CDR3 coding sequence is TGTGCCAGTCAGTTAGGCGGACAGGGATTGAGTGAGCAGTTCTTC. It translates to CASQLGGQGLSEQFF.

This clonotype has more than one count but fewer than ten. The DNA of the CDR3 is TGTGCCAGCAGCCATGAGCGGGTCGGCGGGGAGCTGTTTTTT. Protein: CASSHERVGGELFF. The V gene is TRBV4-2, the J gene TRBJ2-2; D is possibly TRBD2 (6 bases). The ends were cut back, 3 bases at V and 7 bases at J, with 12 bases in the middle. CDR1 is LGHNA, CDR2 YNFKEQ, per germline. This CDR3 contains 14 residues.

This clonotype has more than one count but fewer than ten. V usage is TRBV7-3 and J usage is TRBJ2-4; 12 nucleotides match TRBD2. The CDR3 has 14 residues. From germline, CDR1 is SGHTA and CDR2 FQGTGA. After removal of 5 bases from V and 8 bases from J, the junction contained 4 bases not matched to a gene. For the CDR3, the DNA is TGTGCCAGCAGCGCCGGGACTAGCGGGCACATTCAGTACTTC. The encoded protein is CASSAGTSGHIQYF.

Turning to this clonotype: The junction departs from germline at one end; a sequencing error may be responsible. The chain is built from TRBV20-1 and TRBJ2-2; 9 bases are shared with TRBD2. Germline V gives CDR1 DFQATT, CDR2 SNEGSKA (reference sequence). The CDR3 length is 15 residues. In nucleotides, the CDR3 is TGCAGTGCTAGAAGGGAGGTGGCTTTAGCGGGGGAGCCGTTTTTT. Translated, it gives CSARREVALAGEPFF.